These T cell receptor beta chains were read from a single sample in a study of blood T cell repertoires in COVID-19. TCRdb's copy holds only in-frame clones and misses some; the assay was immunoSEQ multiplex PCR. This sample has about 210,000 clones, with roughly 80% found just once. The specimen was peripheral blood. Receptor source: a man in his 60s with COVID-19, enrolled during active disease. Each CDR3 is given without its conserved first and last residue. The order of the fields is CDR3 protein, V gene, J gene.

CDR3aa: ASSLKGTSGMSSYNEQF
v_gene: TRBV7-3
j_gene: TRBJ2-1

CDR3aa: ASSLPRGGNTEAF
v_gene: TRBV28
j_gene: TRBJ1-1

CDR3aa: ASSTMTGTMQY
v_gene: TRBV19
j_gene: TRBJ2-3

CDR3aa: AWNQGQGEKLF
v_gene: TRBV30
j_gene: TRBJ1-4

CDR3aa: ASSMEGTGVFGTEAF
v_gene: TRBV19
j_gene: TRBJ1-1

CDR3aa: ASSQGPGTGWNYGYT
v_gene: TRBV4-1
j_gene: TRBJ1-2

CDR3aa: ASSVEGRGTEAF
v_gene: TRBV9
j_gene: TRBJ1-1

CDR3aa: ASTIPGGGTEAF
v_gene: TRBV6-5
j_gene: TRBJ1-1

CDR3aa: ASSHPGGGNTEAF
v_gene: TRBV3-1/TRBV3-2
j_gene: TRBJ1-1

CDR3aa: ASTSGTGNFFRNEKLF
v_gene: TRBV27
j_gene: TRBJ1-4

CDR3aa: ASRRESTGELF
v_gene: TRBV5-1
j_gene: TRBJ2-2

CDR3aa: ASSRGEGNQPQH
v_gene: TRBV11-2
j_gene: TRBJ1-5

CDR3aa: ASSYGEKLF
v_gene: TRBV2
j_gene: TRBJ1-4

CDR3aa: ASSLSAGVSGNTIY
v_gene: TRBV28
j_gene: TRBJ1-3

CDR3aa: ASSQGSPSTNSPLH
v_gene: TRBV4-3
j_gene: TRBJ1-6

CDR3aa: AWSVSGDTEAF
v_gene: TRBV30
j_gene: TRBJ1-1

CDR3aa: ASSGRRGTEAF
v_gene: TRBV6-2/TRBV6-3
j_gene: TRBJ1-1

CDR3aa: ASSHRGSNQPQH
v_gene: TRBV6-5
j_gene: TRBJ1-5

CDR3aa: ASSPGGRPPWN
v_gene: TRBV7-9
j_gene: TRBJ2-3

CDR3aa: ASSPTRASGNTIY
v_gene: TRBV18
j_gene: TRBJ1-3

CDR3aa: ASSILRDRSYEQY
v_gene: TRBV5-1
j_gene: TRBJ2-7

CDR3aa: ASSRAGGRTEAF
v_gene: TRBV7-2
j_gene: TRBJ1-1

CDR3aa: ASSLGTGSGAF
v_gene: TRBV12-3/TRBV12-4
j_gene: TRBJ1-1

CDR3aa: ASSEQGNSEQF
v_gene: TRBV2
j_gene: TRBJ2-1

CDR3aa: ASSLGRGAGYTEAF
v_gene: TRBV3-1/TRBV3-2
j_gene: TRBJ1-1

CDR3aa: ASSPSLAGQETQY
v_gene: TRBV7-6
j_gene: TRBJ2-5

CDR3aa: ASSLKGASHGYT
v_gene: TRBV27
j_gene: TRBJ1-2

CDR3aa: ASSLAQGKQPQH
v_gene: TRBV27
j_gene: TRBJ1-5

CDR3aa: ASSQARGEGQPQH
v_gene: TRBV4-3
j_gene: TRBJ1-5

CDR3aa: ASSLLGTLTRGYT
v_gene: TRBV5-8
j_gene: TRBJ1-2

CDR3aa: ASSFWREEETQY
v_gene: TRBV5-1
j_gene: TRBJ2-5

CDR3aa: SASGGRETETQY
v_gene: TRBV20-1
j_gene: TRBJ2-5

CDR3aa: ASSPPGANTEAF
v_gene: TRBV2
j_gene: TRBJ1-1

CDR3aa: ATVVGTTNYGYT
v_gene: TRBV28
j_gene: TRBJ1-2

CDR3aa: ASSYAGSNGYT
v_gene: TRBV6-2/TRBV6-3
j_gene: TRBJ1-2

CDR3aa: ASSSSGTSGRTGELF
v_gene: TRBV5-4
j_gene: TRBJ2-2

CDR3aa: SARSGHEQY
v_gene: TRBV20-1
j_gene: TRBJ2-7

CDR3aa: ASRSSQGYGYT
v_gene: TRBV5-6
j_gene: TRBJ1-2

CDR3aa: ASSYSLAEVGETQY
v_gene: TRBV6-5
j_gene: TRBJ2-5

CDR3aa: ASSLGERANTGELF
v_gene: TRBV5-1
j_gene: TRBJ2-2

CDR3aa: ASSTGGPGRGNTEAF
v_gene: TRBV18
j_gene: TRBJ1-1

CDR3aa: ASSLDPAGGRTQY
v_gene: TRBV11-2
j_gene: TRBJ2-3

CDR3aa: ASSPRQVRGYT
v_gene: TRBV3-1/TRBV3-2
j_gene: TRBJ1-2

CDR3aa: ASSPREEETQY
v_gene: TRBV12-3/TRBV12-4
j_gene: TRBJ2-5

CDR3aa: ASSVLLSNSPLH
v_gene: TRBV2
j_gene: TRBJ1-6

CDR3aa: ASSFDSRDNEQF
v_gene: TRBV5-1
j_gene: TRBJ2-1

CDR3aa: AIKRSQGASNEQF
v_gene: TRBV6-5
j_gene: TRBJ2-1

CDR3aa: ASSSSGGTYNEQF
v_gene: TRBV5-1
j_gene: TRBJ2-1

CDR3aa: ASSQEGTGRMNTEAF
v_gene: TRBV4-1
j_gene: TRBJ1-1

CDR3aa: ASSLGGKGTDTQY
v_gene: TRBV5-1
j_gene: TRBJ2-3

CDR3aa: ASSLQGGWEQY
v_gene: TRBV5-8
j_gene: TRBJ2-7

CDR3aa: ASSFLGGQPQH
v_gene: TRBV27
j_gene: TRBJ1-5

CDR3aa: ASTRQGGYGYT
v_gene: TRBV19
j_gene: TRBJ1-2

CDR3aa: ASSSVGSGRALGEQF
v_gene: TRBV7-7
j_gene: TRBJ2-1

CDR3aa: ASSLQGHTDTQY
v_gene: TRBV9
j_gene: TRBJ2-3

CDR3aa: ASSSDGIYGYT
v_gene: TRBV14
j_gene: TRBJ1-2

CDR3aa: AWNHPRDRRSTEAF
v_gene: TRBV30
j_gene: TRBJ1-1

CDR3aa: ASSYPPGSNTGELF
v_gene: TRBV6-6
j_gene: TRBJ2-2

CDR3aa: ASSLLGRDEQY
v_gene: TRBV7-2
j_gene: TRBJ2-7